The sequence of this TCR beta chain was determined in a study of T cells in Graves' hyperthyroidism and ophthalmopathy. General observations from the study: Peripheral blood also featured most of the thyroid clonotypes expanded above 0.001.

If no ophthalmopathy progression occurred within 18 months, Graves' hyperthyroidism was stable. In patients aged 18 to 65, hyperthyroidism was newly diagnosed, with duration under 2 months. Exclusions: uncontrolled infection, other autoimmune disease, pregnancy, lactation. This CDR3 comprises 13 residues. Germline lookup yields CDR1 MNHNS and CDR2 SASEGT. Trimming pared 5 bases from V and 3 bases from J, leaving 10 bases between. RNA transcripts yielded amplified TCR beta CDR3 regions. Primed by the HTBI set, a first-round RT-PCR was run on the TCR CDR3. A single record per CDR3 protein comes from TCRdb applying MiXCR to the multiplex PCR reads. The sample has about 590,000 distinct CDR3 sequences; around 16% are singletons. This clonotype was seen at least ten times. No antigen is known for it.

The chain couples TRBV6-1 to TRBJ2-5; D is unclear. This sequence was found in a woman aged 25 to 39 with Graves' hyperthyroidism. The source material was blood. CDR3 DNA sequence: TGTGCCAGCAGTTACCTAGGAAAAGAGACCCAGTACTTC. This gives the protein CASSYLGKETQYF.